This TCR beta chain is from a study of shared clonotypes between healthy human individuals (dated by TCRdb to 2019 to 2021). Turning to the overall study: The cohort included three men and two women between 18 and 49 years of age. Leukapheresis yielded between about 0.85 and 10 billion PBMCs per donor. To increase sequencing depth and limit assay-specific biases, TCR repertoire library preparation and sequencing were carried out by different laboratories using diverse techniques. To estimate repertoire size and how much clonotypes are shared between individuals, the study performed deep sequencing of blood TCR repertoires from a handful of healthy adults. For each donor, CD4 naive and CD4 memory were each given three plates, CD8 naive was given two plates, and CD8 memory was given one plate. Beyond this particular receptor, the publication reports: Naive subsets generally had larger estimated clonotype richness than memory subsets did. Sampling was restricted to blood, and TCR repertoires in tissue are likely to differ from TCR repertoires in blood. Clonotypes shared by all four sorted-subset donors showed higher generation probabilities than non-shared clonotypes. Across four donors, around 5% of naive CD4, roughly 3.4% of naive CD8, about 2.3% of memory CD4, and 0.3% to 0.45% of memory CD8 clonotypes were shared. The genetic and exposure-history diversity represented was limited by the small number of donors. Pairwise subsampling led to the expectation that sequencing depth would affect the degree of clonotype sharing among donors. Incomplete sequencing was indicated by rarefaction of sorted-subset datasets, despite the large sequencing depth.

Healthy HIV-negative adults with no recently reported acute infections or vaccinations were included as donors. Every donor was a Caucasian adult residing in Nashville, Tennessee, USA. CD4+ T cells were enriched by magnetic negative selection; naive cells were then positively selected on CD45RA, and the negative fraction formed the memory subset. Blood was collected by leukapheresis, and PBMCs were isolated by Ficoll-Histopaque density gradient centrifugation and then cryopreserved in liquid nitrogen vapor phase. Purity and quantity of every magnetically sorted T cell population were checked by analytical flow cytometry. Genomic DNA was isolated from each sorted fraction and quantified by UV absorbance on a Nanodrop 2000c. About this clone itself: What antigen it recognizes has not been identified. Qualities for individual bases were not recorded, and no much larger clone is one base off.

TCR CDR3 regions were amplified from genomic DNA by multiplex PCR using the deep immunoSEQ assay. Genomic DNA extracted from each cell subset was distributed evenly over all wells of several immunoSEQ 96-well plates, and each plate served as one replicate. For sorted subsets, each replicate PCR was loaded with roughly 200 ng genomic DNA, equivalent to approximately 33,000 T cell genomes. The purified libraries were quantified using a Qubit 3.0 fluorometer, sized with a Bioanalyzer 2100, and then quantified again using the KAPA Library Quantification kit. A separate single-read 150-cycle Illumina NextSeq 550 flow cell was used to sequence each immunoSEQ 96-well plate. Turning to the authors' computational methods: Because only junctional sequences without quality scores were contained in the immunoSEQ output, filtering matching that applied to full-length reads could not be performed. Sequences were annotated with PyIR, a Python wrapper for IgBLAST v1.9, and V/J genes and CDR3 were assigned using IMGT germline references. Reads with weak V/J assignments (E-value above 1e-6), missing CDR3, stop codons, out-of-frame junctions, or ambiguous translated residues were removed. A V3J clonotype was defined by an identical inferred V gene, J gene, and CDR3 amino acid sequence. To compute the percentage overlap between repertoires, the number of shared unique clonotypes was divided by the size of the smaller repertoire. RTK rarefaction, the Chao1 estimator, and Recon v2.1 estimates of unobserved clonotypes were used to assess repertoire richness. Generation probabilities were computed with OLGA for all TCRbeta clonotypes obtained by the gDNA method from a handful of donors. TCRdb holds this immuneACCESS table with in-frame rearrangements only. Some clones are missing; in checked studies, unresolved V genes explain under half, and the rest has no known cause. V and J calls and clone size are those listed in that table; D and trimming were worked out from the DNA. A total of approximately 250,000 clones appear in this sample, over 50% of them only once. 11% of the sample lies in the top ten.

The CDR3 goes from the cysteine to the phenylalanine over 12 residues. The entry retains the CDR3 DNA only, 36 bases that are in frame from base 1. Trimming removed 4 bases from V and 0 bases from J, leaving 2 bases between the germline ends. Based on the germline V gene, the CDR1 and CDR2 sequences are KGHSH and LQKENI. The rearrangement joined TRBV18 to TRBJ2-3, with the identity of the D gene unclear. Sequencing input: memory CD4+ T cells sorted from blood. Explained via the paper, the cell subset or site label denotes: CD45RA-negative fraction. The clonotype comes from a man aged 30 to 39 in good health. The DNA is as follows: TGTGCCAGCTCACAAAGCACAGATACGCAGTATTTT. Its protein product is CASSQSTDTQYF.